These T cell receptor beta chains were read from a single sample in a study of T cells in Graves' hyperthyroidism and ophthalmopathy. One entry per CDR3 protein results from TCRdb running MiXCR on the multiplex PCR reads. The sample contains approximately 600,000 distinct CDR3 sequences, around 20% of which appear only once. The specimen was blood. Receptors were obtained from a man younger than 40 with Graves' ophthalmopathy. Each CDR3 is given with its conserved first and last residue. The D gene is left open where the match is weak. A clone size is listed for some rows: how often the clone was seen (once, few, many), or a class if it is expanded.

clone size	CDR3 length	D gene	J gene	V gene	CDR3 protein	CDR3 DNA
many	16	-	TRBJ2-7	TRBV29-1	CSVAYLGLRGYYEQYF	TGCAGCGTTGCCTACCTGGGGCTCAGAGGCTACTACGAGCAGTACTTC
many	12	-	TRBJ1-2	TRBV10-3	CAISAQNYGYTF	TGTGCCATCAGTGCACAGAACTATGGCTACACCTTC
-	13	-	TRBJ2-2	TRBV30	CAWRYGNTGELFF	TGTGCCTGGAGATATGGTAACACCGGGGAGCTGTTTTTT
few	15	-	TRBJ2-5	TRBV4-3	CASSQGYRGGETQYF	TGCGCCAGCAGCCAAGGTTATAGGGGTGGGGAGACCCAGTACTTC
few	14	-	TRBJ2-7	TRBV13	CASSSISQGGEQYF	TGTGCCAGCAGCTCCATAAGCCAGGGGGGCGAGCAGTACTTC
-	14	-	TRBJ1-2	TRBV25-1	CASSDSYQGYGYTF	TGTGCCAGCAGTGATTCATACCAGGGCTATGGCTACACCTTC
few	14	-	TRBJ2-7	TRBV7-6	CASSLADRRDEQYF	TGTGCCAGCAGCTTAGCGGACCGTCGGGACGAGCAGTACTTC
few	13	TRBD1	TRBJ2-5	TRBV27	CASSWTGGETQYF	TGTGCCAGCAGTTGGACAGGGGGCGAGACCCAGTACTTC
many	16	TRBD2	TRBJ2-5	TRBV12-3/TRBV12-4	CASSGPRGEVQETQYF	TGTGCCAGCAGCGGTCCGCGGGGGGAGGTTCAAGAGACCCAGTACTTC
few	16	TRBD2	TRBJ2-1	TRBV11-2	CASSFGLAEYYNEQFF	TGTGCCAGCAGCTTTGGACTAGCGGAGTACTACAATGAGCAGTTCTTC
few	17	-	TRBJ1-5	TRBV7-2	CASSPLRRGTRNQPQHF	TGTGCCAGCAGCCCACTTAGAAGGGGGACGCGCAATCAGCCCCAGCATTTT
-	14	-	TRBJ2-5	TRBV5-1	CASSLGDGQETQYF	TGCGCCAGCAGCTTGGGGGACGGCCAAGAGACCCAGTACTTC
-	14	-	TRBJ1-3	TRBV7-8	CASSLEGLGVTIYF	TGTGCCAGCAGCTTAGAAGGGTTAGGTGTCACCATATATTTT
-	11	-	TRBJ2-1	TRBV12-5	CASGLVLEQFF	TGTGCTAGTGGTTTGGTACTGGAGCAGTTCTTC
many	12	-	TRBJ2-3	TRBV30	CAASASGDTQYF	TGTGCCGCCTCCGCCTCTGGTGATACGCAGTATTTT
few	15	TRBD2	TRBJ2-7	TRBV28	CASSLYVAGDYEQYF	TGTGCCAGCAGTTTATACGTTGCGGGAGACTACGAGCAGTACTTC
-	16	TRBD2	TRBJ2-7	TRBV25-1	CASSDGGRKGSYEQYF	TGTGCCAGCAGTGACGGCGGGAGGAAGGGATCCTACGAGCAGTACTTC
few	14	-	TRBJ1-1	TRBV12-3/TRBV12-4	CASSLALLNTEAFF	TGTGCCAGCAGTTTAGCGCTCCTGAACACTGAAGCTTTCTTT
many	12	TRBD1	TRBJ2-7	TRBV2	CATGQGTYEQYF	TGTGCCACCGGACAGGGCACCTACGAGCAGTACTTC
-	15	TRBD2	TRBJ2-3	TRBV28	CASGFQGLAGDTQYF	TGTGCCAGCGGATTCCAGGGACTAGCGGGAGATACGCAGTATTTT
once	13	-	TRBJ2-5	TRBV5-4	CASTLEGRETQYF	TGTGCCAGCACGTTGGAGGGACGGGAGACCCAGTACTTC
few	16	-	TRBJ2-4	TRBV7-2	CASSFLYRESKNIQYF	TGTGCCAGCAGCTTTTTGTACAGGGAGTCCAAAAACATTCAGTACTTC
-	16	TRBD1	TRBJ1-2	TRBV27	CASSLGAGGDPEGYTF	TGTGCCAGCAGTTTAGGGGCAGGGGGCGATCCTGAGGGCTACACCTTC
-	14	-	TRBJ1-3	TRBV7-9	CASSLTTSGNTIYF	TGTGCCAGCAGCTTAACGACATCTGGAAACACCATATATTTT
many	16	TRBD2	TRBJ2-7	TRBV20-1	CSATMGLAGAFYEQYF	TGCAGTGCAACCATGGGACTAGCGGGGGCTTTCTACGAGCAGTACTTC
-	14	-	TRBJ1-1	TRBV5-1	CASSFSPGRTEAFF	TGCGCCAGCAGCTTCAGTCCAGGTCGGACTGAAGCTTTCTTT
many	15	-	TRBJ2-2	TRBV12-3/TRBV12-4	CASSLGREGTGELFF	TGTGCCAGCAGTTTGGGCCGCGAAGGCACCGGGGAGCTGTTTTTT
many	14	-	TRBJ2-1	TRBV12-3/TRBV12-4	CASRRGPSYNEQFF	TGTGCCAGCCGTCGCGGGCCCTCCTACAATGAGCAGTTCTTC
-	15	-	TRBJ2-5	TRBV5-5	CASSQGSADQETQYF	TGTGCCAGCAGCCAAGGGTCCGCGGACCAAGAGACCCAGTACTTC
-	15	-	TRBJ2-3	TRBV14	CASSRTRAYTDTQYF	TGTGCCAGCAGCCGCACTCGGGCTTACACAGATACGCAGTATTTT